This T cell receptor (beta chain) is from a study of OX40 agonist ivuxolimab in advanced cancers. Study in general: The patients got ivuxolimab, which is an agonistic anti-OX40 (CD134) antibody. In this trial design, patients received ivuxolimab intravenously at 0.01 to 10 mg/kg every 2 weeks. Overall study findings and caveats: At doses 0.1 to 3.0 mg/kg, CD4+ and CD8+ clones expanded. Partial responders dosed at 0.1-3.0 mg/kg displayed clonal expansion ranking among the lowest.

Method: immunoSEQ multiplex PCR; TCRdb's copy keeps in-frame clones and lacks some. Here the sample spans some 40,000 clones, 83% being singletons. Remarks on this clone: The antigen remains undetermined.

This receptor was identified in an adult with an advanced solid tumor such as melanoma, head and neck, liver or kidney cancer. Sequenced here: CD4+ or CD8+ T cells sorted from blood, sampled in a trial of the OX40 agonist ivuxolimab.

DNA for the CDR3: TGTGCCAGCAGCGGGGGCATTAACTATGGCTACACCTTC. The encoded protein is CASSGGINYGYTF. The J gene is TRBJ1-2, the V gene TRBV9; maybe TRBD1 (5 bases). V lost 3 bases and J lost 1, with 7 bases in between. The CDR3 runs 13 residues. Germline lookup yields CDR1 SGDLS and CDR2 YYNGEE.